The present T cell receptor beta chain was sequenced within a study of regulatory dendritic cells for organ transplantation. Sorted T cells were CFSE-labeled and cultured 5 days with allogeneic regulatory or mature dendritic cells at 1:10. The germline V gene has CDR1 MNHEY and CDR2 SVGAGI. Trimming removed 6 bases at V and 8 bases at J, with 20 bases between. This CDR3 has 15 amino acids. Details on this clone: Antigen unknown.

Sequencing used immunoSEQ multiplex PCR; TCRdb keeps in-frame clones, though not all of them. The sample holds 12,000 or so clones; over 85% are singletons and the top ten take under 0.45%. The sequencing sample was made of naive CD8+ T cells from blood cultured with dendritic cells. Regarding subset: CD45RA+ naive T cells. This chain uses TRBV6-5 with TRBJ2-1; D is unresolved. The clonotype comes from a human donor in good health. The CDR3 sequence is CASSPTWVTLDEQFF. DNA for the CDR3: TGTGCCAGCAGCCCGACGTGGGTGACCCTTGATGAGCAGTTCTTC.